The 25 T cell receptor beta chains presented below share a single source sample, sequenced in a study of shared clonotypes between healthy human individuals. Sequencing used immunoSEQ multiplex PCR; TCRdb keeps in-frame clones, though not all of them. The sample includes about 2.2 million clones, roughly 91% of them seen just once. Naive CD8 cells comprised CD45RO-negative, CCR7-positively selected cells, excluding terminally differentiated effector memory CD45RA+ cells. Specimen: naive CD8+ T cells from PBMCs. These receptors were collected from a man in his late teens or twenties in good health. Some clones in this sample may be carry-over from other donors' samples.

This chain uses TRBV28 with TRBJ2-5, with 7 bases matching TRBD2. Trimming at V came to 1 base and at J to 4 bases, leaving 3 bases not matched to a gene. The germline V gene encodes CDR1 MDHEN and CDR2 SYDVKM. This CDR3 region has 14 residues. The CDR3 nucleotides read TGTGCCAGCAGTTTATTGGGGGAGGGAGAGACCCAGTACTTC. It yields the protein CASSLLGEGETQYF.

V is TRBV25-1 and J is TRBJ1-3; no definite D call. V shed 3 bases and J shed 0 bases, with 15 bases lying between them. CDR3 length: 17 residues. CDR1 and CDR2 from the germline V gene are MGHDK and SYGVNS. Here the CDR3 DNA reads TGTGCCAGCAGTGATCCTGACCGTTACTACTCTGGAAACACCATATATTTT. It codes for CASSDPDRYYSGNTIYF.

J is TRBJ1-4 and V is TRBV6-5; 7 bases are a match to TRBD1. Unmatched junction bases numbered 10, after V lost 8 bases and J lost 7 bases. Germline V CDR1 and CDR2: MNHEY, SVGAGI. CDR3 length equals 14 residues. CDR3 bases: TGTGCCAGCTCTAACCGACGACAGGGTGAAAAACTGTTTTTT. It translates to CASSNRRQGEKLFF.

This clone came up once. The chain is built from TRBV28 and TRBJ2-2; no clear D. CDR3 size: 15 residues. Germline V gene data show CDR1 as MDHEN and CDR2 as SYDVKM. V was pared by 2 bases and J by 1 base, with 8 bases between. Here the CDR3 reads CASSLALVNTGELFF. The CDR3, as DNA: TGTGCCAGCAGTTTAGCATTGGTGAACACCGGGGAGCTGTTTTTT. Full variable domain (missing parts from reference TRBV28 and TRBJ2-2): DVKVTQSSRYLVKRTGEKVFLECVQDMDHENMFWYRQDPGLGLRLIYFSYDVKMKEKGDIPEGYSVSREKKERFSLILESASTNQTSMYLCASSLALVNTGELFFGEGSRLTVL.

The V gene is TRBV9, the J gene TRBJ2-1; TRBD2 agrees at 8 bases. This CDR3 is 15 amino acids long. CDR1 SGDLS and CDR2 YYNGEE come from the germline V gene. V shed 2 bases and J 8 bases; nucleotides not matched to a gene: 9. The CDR3: CASSVSGNSGDEQFF. DNA for the CDR3: TGTGCCAGCAGCGTTAGCGGGAACAGCGGCGATGAGCAGTTCTTC.

This chain links TRBV10-2 with TRBJ2-3, with a tentative D call TRBD2 (6 bases). The CDR3 is made up of 14 amino acids. Germline V gives CDR1 WSHSY, CDR2 SAAADI. Deletions cut 3 bases from V and 3 bases from J, with 10 bases between. This CDR3 reads CASSEVGGTDTQYF. DNA of the CDR3: TGCGCCAGCAGTGAAGTGGGGGGAACAGATACGCAGTATTTT.

This clone was detected once. The chain carries TRBV11-3 and TRBJ2-1; 9 bases fit TRBD2. V was clipped by 6 bases and J by 4 bases; unmatched bases: 7. This CDR3 is 15 amino acids long. Per germline, CDR1 SGHNT and CDR2 YENEEA. The CDR3 here is CASSHPSGDYNEQFF. The CDR3 DNA sequence: TGTGCCAGCAGTCACCCTAGCGGGGATTACAATGAGCAGTTCTTC.

The chain combines TRBV28 with TRBJ2-7; D is unclear. Germline assignment: CDR1 MDHEN and CDR2 SYDVKM. Trimming stripped 3 bases from V and 2 bases from J, with 14 bases between. The CDR3 extends over 15 amino acids. CDR3 in amino acids: CASSLARNSPYEQYF. DNA of the CDR3: TGTGCCAGCAGTTTGGCCAGGAATTCTCCCTACGAGCAGTACTTC.

The CDR3 sequence is CASRAWGGSRYTEAFF. CDR3 bases: TGTGCCAGCAGAGCGTGGGGGGGCTCGAGGTACACTGAAGCTTTCTTT. The J gene is TRBJ1-1, the V gene TRBV5-4; D might be TRBD1 (6 bases). Trimming cost V 5 bases and J 3 bases, with 20 bases left between them. This CDR3 comprises 16 residues. Looked up from germline, CDR1 is SGHNT and CDR2 is YYREEE (reference sequence).

The gene calls are TRBV9 and TRBJ2-2, with TRBD2 matching over 7 bases. Germline V CDR1 and CDR2: SGDLS, YYNGEE. This CDR3 is 17 amino acids long. V lost 4 bases and J lost 6; bases outside the gene matches: 15. CDR3: CASSTHRGAGDAGELFF. The CDR3 DNA sequence: TGTGCCAGCAGCACCCATCGCGGGGCGGGAGACGCCGGGGAGCTGTTTTTT.

The V and J genes are TRBV7-8 and TRBJ2-2; D is perhaps TRBD2 (6 bases). Deletions cut 5 bases from V and 6 bases from J, with 16 bases between. Per germline, CDR1 SGHVS and CDR2 FQNEAQ. The CDR3 totals 15 residues. CDR3 bases: TGTGCCAGCAGCCTGGGAAGGAGGGAGCCCGGGGAGCTGTTTTTT. Translated: CASSLGRREPGELFF.

The rearrangement joins TRBV27 to TRBJ2-3, with 8 positions matching TRBD1. The V gene's germline CDR1 is MNHEY and CDR2 SMNVEV (reference sequence). The CDR3 runs 16 residues. V was pared by 6 bases and J by 2 bases, with 10 bases of the junction left unmatched. The CDR3 here is CASRDQGALLTDTQYF. The CDR3 DNA sequence: TGTGCCAGCAGAGACCAGGGGGCCCTACTCACAGATACGCAGTATTTT.

This clone was counted between two and nine times. At one of its ends the junction is not consistent with the germline gene, which may arise from a read error. The V gene is TRBV4-1, the J gene TRBJ2-2; TRBD1 might be the D (5 bases). There are 15 residues in the CDR3. CDR1 is MGHRA and CDR2 is YSYEKL in the germline V gene. The CDR3 sequence: CASSLQGTNSGELFF. The CDR3 region has the DNA TGCGCCAGCAGCCTTCAGGGTACCAACAGCGGGGAGCTGTTTTTT.

The CDR3 here is CASSRELDSYNEQFF. The CDR3 DNA sequence: TGTGCCAGCAGCCGAGAACTAGACTCCTACAATGAGCAGTTCTTC. This chain joins TRBV7-2 and TRBJ2-1, with D perhaps TRBD2 (5 bases). CDR1 SGHTA and CDR2 FQGNSA come from the germline V gene. Trimming left V 5 bases short and J 0 bases short, with 11 bases between. The CDR3 length is 15 residues.

This chain connects TRBV5-1 to TRBJ1-4; D unresolved. There are 17 residues in the CDR3. Germline lookup yields CDR1 SGHRS and CDR2 YFSETQ. The V end was cut by 0 bases, the J end by 0 bases, with 12 bases between. In DNA, the CDR3 is TGCGCCAGCAGCTTGGCATACCGGGCTGCAACTAATGAAAAACTGTTTTTT. It encodes CASSLAYRAATNEKLFF. The full variable domain, its missing parts supplied by reference TRBV5-1 and TRBJ1-4, is KAGVTQTPRYLIKTRGQQVTLSCSPISGHRSVSWYQQTPGQGLQFLFEYFSETQRNKGNFPGRFSGRQFSNSRSEMNVSTLELGDSALYLCASSLAYRAATNEKLFFGSGTQLSVL.

The chain joins TRBV5-3 to TRBJ1-2, with D unclear. TRBV5-3 is an ORF, with its function uncertain. The germline V and J ends were trimmed by 1 base and 0 bases, with 10 bases remaining between them. The CDR3 is made up of 15 amino acids. In DNA form, the CDR3 reads TGTGCCAGAAGCTTGAAACTGGGCTCTAACTATGGCTACACCTTC. It yields the protein CARSLKLGSNYGYTF.

This clone has just one count. V and J are TRBV27 and TRBJ2-1; D call uncertain. Trimming stripped 8 bases from V and 2 bases from J, with 16 bases between. The CDR3 is 15 residues long. Germline values: CDR1 MNHEY, CDR2 SMNVEV (reference sequence). CDR3: CASSLRAVTYNEQFF. The CDR3 DNA follows: TGTGCCAGCTCCCTCCGGGCGGTGACCTACAATGAGCAGTTCTTC.

CDR3: CASSLTTSGPYEQYF. CDR3 DNA: TGTGCCAGCAGCTTGACGACTAGCGGACCCTACGAGCAGTACTTC. The gene calls are TRBV7-9 and TRBJ2-7; 9 bases line up with TRBD2. J lost 2 bases, V lost 3 bases, and 5 bases had no gene match. Germline V gene data show CDR1 as SEHNR and CDR2 as FQNEAQ (reference sequence). This CDR3 is built from 15 residues.

J is TRBJ2-3 and V is TRBV15, with D perhaps matching TRBD2 (6 bases). Germline loops: CDR1 LNHNV, CDR2 YYDKDF (reference sequence). This CDR3 region has 17 residues. V shed 6 bases and J shed 0 bases, with 19 bases lying between them. The CDR3 loop is CATSWPRLAESTDTQYF. The CDR3 coding sequence is TGTGCCACCAGTTGGCCCCGGTTAGCGGAGAGCACAGATACGCAGTATTTT.

The chain joins TRBV19 to TRBJ1-1, with D perhaps TRBD1 (6 bases). Trimming left V 4 bases short and J 5 bases short, with 20 bases between. Germline V gene data show CDR1 as LNHDA and CDR2 as SQIVND (reference sequence). The CDR3 has 16 amino acids. The CDR3 protein is CASSKPYRAGETEAFF. For the CDR3, the DNA is TGTGCCAGTAGTAAACCCTATAGGGCAGGGGAGACTGAAGCTTTCTTT.

The chain couples TRBV6-5 to TRBJ1-2; TRBD1 is a possible D gene (5 bases). V was pared by 6 bases and J by 8 bases, with 19 bases between. Looked up from germline, CDR1 is MNHEY and CDR2 is SVGAGI. The CDR3 covers 14 residues. In DNA form, the CDR3 reads TGTGCCAGCAGGCAGGGAGAGGATCCTAAGGGCTACACCTTC. It translates to CASRQGEDPKGYTF.

The V call is TRBV28, the J call TRBJ1-2; D call uncertain. The CDR3 length is 15 residues. Germline V lookup: CDR1 MDHEN, CDR2 SYDVKM. The V end was cut by 6 bases, the J end by 4 bases, with 18 bases between. CDR3 DNA sequence: TGTGCCAGCAGCCCCGAGCAGGACTACCTCTATGGCTACACCTTC. Protein sequence: CASSPEQDYLYGYTF.

The chain carries TRBV5-4 and TRBJ2-6; D is unresolved. This CDR3 contains 15 residues. Looked up from germline, CDR1 is SGHNT and CDR2 is YYREEE (reference sequence). The V end lost 0 bases, the J end lost 0 bases, and 4 bases lay between the germline ends. The chain's CDR3 is CASSLVVSGANVLTF. In DNA form, the CDR3 reads TGTGCCAGCAGCTTGGTAGTCTCTGGGGCCAACGTCCTGACTTTC.

V and J are TRBV29-1 and TRBJ1-1; 8 positions agree with TRBD1. V was clipped by 0 bases and J by 0 bases; unmatched bases: 6. This CDR3 is built from 16 residues. CDR1 is SQVTM and CDR2 is ANQGSEA in the germline V gene. CDR3 nucleotide sequence: TGCAGCGTTGAAGATCGTCCAGGGGGCATGAACACTGAAGCTTTCTTT. Translated, it gives CSVEDRPGGMNTEAFF.

This chain joins TRBV27 and TRBJ2-1; 8 nucleotides align to TRBD2. This CDR3 region has 14 residues. From germline, CDR1 is MNHEY and CDR2 SMNVEV (reference sequence). The V segment lost 4 bases and the J segment 8 bases; nucleotides outside the gene matches: 7. The CDR3 spells CASSSGLAIHEQFF. CDR3 DNA sequence: TGTGCCAGCAGTTCCGGACTAGCAATCCATGAGCAGTTCTTC.